These T cell receptor beta chains were read from a single sample in a study of cytomegalovirus exposure and HLA in healthy donors. Profiling relied on immunoSEQ multiplex PCR, and the TCRdb table lists in-frame clones only, not all of them. The table has more than 110,000 clones, about four fifths seen once; the top ten hold roughly 1.2%. The sequencing sample was made of PBMCs. These receptors were taken from a male donor in good health and CMV-seropositive. CDR3s include the opening cysteine and the closing phenylalanine or tryptophan. Fields, in order: clone size, V gene, J gene, D gene, CDR3 protein, CDR3 DNA. D genes are given only for firm matches. Clone size is stated in some rows and not others, as once, few, many or a class when expanded.

clone size: few
V gene: TRBV7-3
J gene: TRBJ2-3
D gene: TRBD2
CDR3 protein: CASSLATGSPSGSLRQYF
CDR3 DNA: TGTGCCAGCAGCTTAGCCACCGGGTCGCCTAGCGGGAGTTTAAGGCAGTATTTT

clone size: few
V gene: TRBV19
J gene: TRBJ2-1
D gene: TRBD2
CDR3 protein: CASSSSGSGQFF
CDR3 DNA: TGTGCCAGTAGTAGCAGCGGGAGTGGGCAGTTCTTC

clone size: once
V gene: TRBV4-1
J gene: TRBJ1-1
D gene: NA
CDR3 protein: CASSQDVPGRAEAFF
CDR3 DNA: TGCGCCAGCAGCCAAGATGTCCCAGGGAGGGCTGAAGCTTTCTTT

clone size: few
V gene: TRBV2
J gene: TRBJ1-5
D gene: NA
CDR3 protein: CASSEATANQPQHF
CDR3 DNA: TGTGCCAGCAGTGAAGCGACAGCCAATCAGCCCCAGCATTTT

clone size: once
V gene: TRBV28
J gene: TRBJ2-7
D gene: TRBD1
CDR3 protein: CASSLLVAGTGSEQYF
CDR3 DNA: TGTGCCAGCAGTTTGCTCGTCGCCGGGACAGGGTCCGAGCAGTACTTC

clone size: NA
V gene: TRBV5-1
J gene: TRBJ2-2
D gene: NA
CDR3 protein: CASSLGLRRQTGELFF
CDR3 DNA: TGCGCCAGCAGCCTGGGTCTGCGGCGGCAAACCGGGGAGCTGTTTTTT

clone size: NA
V gene: TRBV14
J gene: TRBJ2-3
D gene: NA
CDR3 protein: CASSHLRGYTDTQYF
CDR3 DNA: TGTGCCAGCAGCCATCTCCGGGGATACACAGATACGCAGTATTTT

clone size: NA
V gene: TRBV5-1
J gene: TRBJ2-3
D gene: NA
CDR3 protein: CASSLGADTDTQYF
CDR3 DNA: TGCGCCAGCAGCTTGGGAGCTGACACAGATACGCAGTATTTT

clone size: NA
V gene: TRBV13
J gene: TRBJ1-5
D gene: NA
CDR3 protein: CASSSQDQPQHF
CDR3 DNA: TGTGCCAGCAGCTCCCAGGATCAGCCCCAGCATTTT

clone size: NA
V gene: TRBV4-1
J gene: TRBJ2-2
D gene: NA
CDR3 protein: CASSQGRDTGELFF
CDR3 DNA: TGCGCCAGCAGCCAAGGTCGGGACACCGGGGAGCTGTTTTTT

clone size: NA
V gene: TRBV6-1
J gene: TRBJ2-7
D gene: TRBD1
CDR3 protein: CASRGTGSSYEQYF
CDR3 DNA: TGTGCCAGCAGGGGGACAGGAAGCTCCTACGAGCAGTACTTC

clone size: NA
V gene: TRBV4-3
J gene: TRBJ2-7
D gene: TRBD1
CDR3 protein: CASSQDRSYEQYF
CDR3 DNA: TGCGCCAGCAGCCAGGACAGGTCCTACGAGCAGTACTTC

clone size: NA
V gene: TRBV6-1
J gene: TRBJ1-2
D gene: NA
CDR3 protein: CASTGVDYGYTF
CDR3 DNA: TGTGCCAGCACCGGGGTTGACTATGGCTACACCTTC

clone size: NA
V gene: TRBV6-5
J gene: TRBJ1-1
D gene: TRBD1
CDR3 protein: CASSYGTATEAFF
CDR3 DNA: TGTGCCAGCAGTTACGGGACAGCGACTGAAGCTTTCTTT

clone size: NA
V gene: TRBV10-3
J gene: TRBJ1-4
D gene: TRBD1
CDR3 protein: CAIGRDSSTNEKLFF
CDR3 DNA: TGTGCCATCGGGCGGGACAGCTCAACTAATGAAAAACTGTTTTTT

clone size: NA
V gene: TRBV18
J gene: TRBJ2-7
D gene: NA
CDR3 protein: CASSLGDGTSYEQYF
CDR3 DNA: TGTGCCAGCTCACTTGGGGACGGGACTTCCTACGAGCAGTACTTC

clone size: NA
V gene: TRBV28
J gene: TRBJ2-7
D gene: NA
CDR3 protein: CASRFTYSYEQYF
CDR3 DNA: TGTGCCAGCAGATTTACGTACAGCTACGAGCAGTACTTC

clone size: once
V gene: TRBV2
J gene: TRBJ1-6
D gene: TRBD1
CDR3 protein: CASSPWTGRHSPLHF
CDR3 DNA: TGTGCCAGCAGCCCCTGGACAGGGCGGCATTCACCCCTCCACTTT

clone size: NA
V gene: TRBV5-1
J gene: TRBJ2-4
D gene: NA
CDR3 protein: CASSATRDTKNIQYF
CDR3 DNA: TGCGCCAGCAGCGCAACTAGGGACACCAAAAACATTCAGTACTTC

clone size: NA
V gene: TRBV6-5
J gene: TRBJ2-7
D gene: NA
CDR3 protein: CASSLAVRSYEQYF
CDR3 DNA: TGTGCCAGCAGCTTAGCGGTGCGATCCTACGAGCAGTACTTC

clone size: NA
V gene: TRBV10-2
J gene: TRBJ2-7
D gene: NA
CDR3 protein: CASRSAYYEQYF
CDR3 DNA: TGCGCCAGCAGGTCCGCCTACTACGAGCAGTACTTC

clone size: NA
V gene: TRBV19
J gene: TRBJ2-1
D gene: NA
CDR3 protein: CASSIGSGRSYNEQFF
CDR3 DNA: TGTGCCAGTAGTATCGGGAGCGGAAGGTCCTACAATGAGCAGTTCTTC

clone size: NA
V gene: TRBV6-1
J gene: TRBJ1-4
D gene: TRBD1
CDR3 protein: CASSGLWGQGVLTNEKLFF
CDR3 DNA: TGTGCCAGCAGTGGACTGTGGGGACAGGGGGTTCTAACTAATGAAAAACTGTTTTTT

clone size: NA
V gene: TRBV6-1
J gene: TRBJ2-1
D gene: NA
CDR3 protein: CASSDPRGLDEQFF
CDR3 DNA: TGTGCCAGCAGTGACCCGCGGGGATTGGATGAGCAGTTCTTC

clone size: NA
V gene: TRBV16
J gene: TRBJ1-1
D gene: NA
CDR3 protein: CASSHITGEAFF
CDR3 DNA: TGTGCCAGCAGCCACATTACAGGTGAAGCTTTCTTT

clone size: NA
V gene: TRBV14
J gene: TRBJ2-1
D gene: TRBD2
CDR3 protein: CASSLHLGGRVLHEQFF
CDR3 DNA: TGTGCCAGCAGCCTACATCTTGGCGGGAGGGTTTTGCATGAGCAGTTCTTC

clone size: once
V gene: TRBV4-1
J gene: TRBJ2-1
D gene: TRBD1
CDR3 protein: CASSQDVGQGLNNEQFF
CDR3 DNA: TGCGCCAGCAGCCAAGACGTGGGACAGGGGTTGAACAATGAGCAGTTCTTC

clone size: NA
V gene: TRBV5-6
J gene: TRBJ2-5
D gene: NA
CDR3 protein: CASSPLGWETQYF
CDR3 DNA: TGTGCCAGCAGCCCCCTCGGTTGGGAGACCCAGTACTTC

clone size: NA
V gene: TRBV27
J gene: TRBJ2-7
D gene: TRBD2
CDR3 protein: CASSPWTSVAYEQYF
CDR3 DNA: TGTGCCAGCAGTCCATGGACTAGCGTAGCCTACGAGCAGTACTTC

clone size: few
V gene: TRBV28
J gene: TRBJ1-4
D gene: NA
CDR3 protein: CASRTTGLNEKLFF
CDR3 DNA: TGTGCCAGCAGAACAACAGGGTTAAATGAAAAACTGTTTTTT

clone size: NA
V gene: TRBV7-9
J gene: TRBJ2-5
D gene: TRBD1
CDR3 protein: CSSSSRLGTGGRETQYF
CDR3 DNA: TGTTCCAGCAGCTCGCGTTTGGGGACAGGGGGCAGGGAGACCCAGTACTTC

clone size: NA
V gene: TRBV19
J gene: TRBJ1-2
D gene: NA
CDR3 protein: CASSISGDYGYTF
CDR3 DNA: TGTGCCAGTAGTATATCAGGGGACTATGGCTACACCTTC

clone size: medium-sized
V gene: TRBV6-1
J gene: TRBJ1-6
D gene: TRBD1
CDR3 protein: CASSEVTGDNSPLHF
CDR3 DNA: TGTGCCAGCAGTGAAGTCACAGGGGATAATTCACCCCTCCACTTT

clone size: NA
V gene: TRBV7-9
J gene: TRBJ2-7
D gene: NA
CDR3 protein: CASSLVTGEQYF
CDR3 DNA: TGTGCCAGCAGCTTGGTGACGGGGGAGCAGTACTTC

clone size: once
V gene: TRBV7-9
J gene: TRBJ2-3
D gene: NA
CDR3 protein: CASSLVAGFTDTQYF
CDR3 DNA: TGTGCCAGCAGCTTAGTCGCAGGGTTCACAGATACGCAGTATTTT

clone size: NA
V gene: TRBV15
J gene: TRBJ2-7
D gene: TRBD1
CDR3 protein: CATSRDSLTGGYEQYF
CDR3 DNA: TGTGCCACCAGCAGAGATAGCTTGACAGGGGGCTACGAGCAGTACTTC

clone size: few
V gene: TRBV27
J gene: TRBJ2-5
D gene: NA
CDR3 protein: CASSFSTSGQETQYF
CDR3 DNA: TGTGCCAGCAGTTTCTCGACTAGTGGGCAAGAGACCCAGTACTTC

clone size: NA
V gene: TRBV9
J gene: TRBJ2-1
D gene: NA
CDR3 protein: CASTYAGGVSSYNEQFF
CDR3 DNA: TGTGCCAGCACATACGCTGGAGGGGTTTCCTCCTACAATGAGCAGTTCTTC

clone size: NA
V gene: TRBV27
J gene: TRBJ2-3
D gene: TRBD2
CDR3 protein: CASSLIAGVGDTQYF
CDR3 DNA: TGTGCCAGCAGTTTAATTGCGGGAGTAGGCGATACGCAGTATTTT

clone size: NA
V gene: TRBV6-1
J gene: TRBJ2-3
D gene: NA
CDR3 protein: CASSDRGLEDTQYF
CDR3 DNA: TGTGCCAGCAGTGACCGGGGATTGGAGGATACGCAGTATTTT

clone size: NA
V gene: TRBV6-5
J gene: TRBJ2-3
D gene: NA
CDR3 protein: CASSYEAGAGWHF
CDR3 DNA: TGTGCCAGCAGTTACGAGGCTGGGGCGGGATGGCATTTT

clone size: NA
V gene: TRBV29-1
J gene: TRBJ2-7
D gene: NA
CDR3 protein: CSVGMGLNYEQYF
CDR3 DNA: TGCAGCGTTGGAATGGGACTCAACTACGAGCAGTACTTC

clone size: NA
V gene: TRBV6-5
J gene: TRBJ1-1
D gene: NA
CDR3 protein: CASRNNRDSEAFF
CDR3 DNA: TGTGCCAGCAGGAACAACAGGGATTCTGAAGCTTTCTTT

clone size: NA
V gene: TRBV27
J gene: TRBJ1-1
D gene: NA
CDR3 protein: CASRGEVGDTEAFF
CDR3 DNA: TGTGCCAGCCGAGGGGAGGTCGGGGACACTGAAGCTTTCTTT

clone size: NA
V gene: TRBV6-5
J gene: TRBJ2-7
D gene: TRBD1
CDR3 protein: CASSSGQGTYEQYF
CDR3 DNA: TGTGCCAGCAGTTCGGGACAGGGAACTTACGAGCAGTACTTC

clone size: NA
V gene: TRBV7-6
J gene: TRBJ2-1
D gene: TRBD2
CDR3 protein: CASSLGAGGDNEQFF
CDR3 DNA: TGTGCCAGCAGCTTAGGTGCGGGGGGTGACAATGAGCAGTTCTTC

clone size: once
V gene: TRBV7-9
J gene: TRBJ1-6
D gene: NA
CDR3 protein: CASSATLDRSSPLHF
CDR3 DNA: TGTGCCAGCAGCGCAACACTGGACAGAAGTTCACCCCTCCACTTT

clone size: NA
V gene: TRBV7-2
J gene: TRBJ1-2
D gene: NA
CDR3 protein: CASSLGGRDYGYTF
CDR3 DNA: TGTGCCAGCAGCTTGGGGGGGCGCGACTATGGCTACACCTTC

clone size: NA
V gene: TRBV5-5
J gene: TRBJ2-7
D gene: NA
CDR3 protein: CASSLGGQFPIYEQYF
CDR3 DNA: TGTGCCAGCAGCCTGGGCGGTCAGTTCCCGATCTACGAGCAGTACTTC

clone size: NA
V gene: TRBV7-8
J gene: TRBJ2-5
D gene: TRBD2
CDR3 protein: CASSFPTSGATMAAETQYF
CDR3 DNA: TGTGCCAGCAGCTTCCCGACTAGCGGGGCGACAATGGCAGCAGAGACCCAGTACTTC

clone size: NA
V gene: TRBV29-1
J gene: TRBJ1-1
D gene: NA
CDR3 protein: CSVEDHGLRNTEAFF
CDR3 DNA: TGCAGCGTTGAAGATCACGGACTTAGAAACACTGAAGCTTTCTTT

clone size: once
V gene: TRBV19
J gene: TRBJ1-1
D gene: TRBD1
CDR3 protein: CATSTWDSNYFF
CDR3 DNA: TGTGCCACTAGTACATGGGACAGCAATTACTTCTTT

clone size: NA
V gene: TRBV15
J gene: TRBJ2-7
D gene: TRBD1
CDR3 protein: CATSPRQGPYEQYF
CDR3 DNA: TGTGCCACCAGCCCAAGACAGGGGCCCTACGAGCAGTACTTC

clone size: NA
V gene: TRBV30
J gene: TRBJ2-5
D gene: TRBD2
CDR3 protein: CAWSPGLAGETQYF
CDR3 DNA: TGTGCCTGGAGCCCGGGACTAGCGGGAGAGACCCAGTACTTC